The 31 T cell receptor beta chains listed next were all sequenced from one sample in a study of T cell changes during pregnancy in multiple sclerosis (dated by TCRdb to between 2018 and 2021). Library generation was performed with the immunoSEQ multiplex PCR assay. TCRdb took this table from immuneACCESS and kept in-frame rearrangements with V and J called. Such tables lack part of the clones; where checked against another copy, unresolved V genes explain under half of the gap, and the rest is unexplained. Here the sample has about 52,000 clones; around 92% occur a single time. 0.7% to 0.9% of the sample belongs to the ten largest clones. The sequencing used CD4+ T cells from peripheral blood mononuclear cells, collected in the third trimester of pregnancy. Source of these receptors: a female donor with multiple sclerosis, enrolled in a pregnancy study.

The V gene is TRBV5-1, the J gene TRBJ1-4; D not certain. The CDR3 is made up of 17 amino acids. Trimming pared 1 base from V and 3 bases from J, leaving 16 bases between. Per the germline V gene, CDR1 is SGHRS and CDR2 is YFSETQ. CDR3 DNA sequence: TGCGCCAGCAGCTTGTTCCGTTTGGCAGTCCCTAATGAAAAACTGTTTTTT. Its translation is CASSLFRLAVPNEKLFF.

V usage is TRBV5-1 and J usage is TRBJ1-4, with D possibly being TRBD1 (5 bases). The germline V and J ends were trimmed by 3 bases and 8 bases, with 17 bases remaining between them. The CDR3 runs to 15 residues. The V gene's germline CDR1 is SGHRS and CDR2 YFSETQ. The CDR3 bases are TGCGCCAGCAGCTACGGGGGGACGGGTCAGGAAAAACTGTTTTTT. Translation: CASSYGGTGQEKLFF.

The rearrangement joins TRBV19 to TRBJ2-3; TRBD2 matches 7 bases. There are 17 residues in the CDR3. Germline CDR1 reads LNHDA; CDR2 reads SQIVND (reference sequence). Germline trimming cut 0 bases from V and 3 bases from J; bases unmatched to any gene: 9. CDR3 loop: CASSIDPPSGRTDTQYF. CDR3 DNA: TGTGCCAGTAGTATAGATCCCCCTAGCGGCCGGACAGATACGCAGTATTTT.

This chain uses TRBV6-5 with TRBJ2-7; 7 nucleotides match TRBD2. Germline V gene sequence: CDR1 MNHEY, CDR2 SVGAGI. J was trimmed by 1 base and V by 7 bases; bases with no gene match: 7. This CDR3 contains 14 residues. In DNA form, the CDR3 reads TGTGCCAGCAAGGGAGGGTCACTATCCTACGAGCAGTACTTC. It is translated as CASKGGSLSYEQYF.

The V gene is TRBV19, the J gene TRBJ1-4; 7 nucleotides line up with TRBD1. V shed 5 bases and J 5 bases; nucleotides not matched to a gene: 8. Germline CDR1 is LNHDA and CDR2 is SQIVND (reference sequence). The CDR3 spans 15 residues. The CDR3 DNA sequence: TGTGCCAGTAGTGACAGGGCTACTCCGAATGAAAAACTGTTTTTT. This sequence encodes CASSDRATPNEKLFF.

The rearrangement uses TRBV7-6 and TRBJ2-1, with D possibly being TRBD2 (6 bases). V lost 6 bases and J lost 0, with 18 bases in between. Germline V gene data show CDR1 as SGHVS and CDR2 as FNYEAQ. This CDR3 region has 17 residues. This CDR3 reads CASSSTPMTSSYNEQFF. The CDR3 nucleotides are TGTGCCAGCAGTTCCACCCCAATGACTAGCTCCTACAATGAGCAGTTCTTC.

The chain couples TRBV6-5 to TRBJ2-2; 7 bases fit TRBD2. The V gene's germline CDR1 is MNHEY and CDR2 SVGAGI. Trimming cost V 8 bases and J 0 bases; bases outside gene matches: 3. The CDR3 sequence is 14 residues long. The CDR3 sequence: CASGAGANTGELFF. The DNA of the CDR3 is TGTGCCAGCGGGGCGGGGGCGAACACCGGGGAGCTGTTTTTT.

Of note for this clone: This is likely a read error, given that the CDR3 carries no conserved phenylalanine or tryptophan at its end. The DNA is left out, because the CDR3 cannot be placed on it with certainty; the CDR3 is given as TCRdb lists it. The gene calls are TRBV6-5 and TRBJ2-7; the D call of TRBD2 is as the table states it, not checked on the DNA. The CDR3 spans 13 residues, counting both ends. The germline V gene encodes CDR1 MNHEY and CDR2 SVGAGI. The chain's CDR3 is CASSYRGGVEVVI.

By frequency in the sample, this clone is medium-sized. CDR3 loop: CASSDSGGASNEQFF. The CDR3 DNA reads as TGTGCCAGCAGTGACAGCGGGGGGGCAAGCAATGAGCAGTTCTTC. The rearrangement links TRBV6-4 to TRBJ2-1; 10 bases line up with TRBD2. This CDR3 comprises 15 residues. V was pared by 2 bases and J by 6 bases, with 4 bases of the junction left unmatched. The germline V gene encodes CDR1 MRHNA and CDR2 SNTAGT.

This chain joins TRBV5-1 and TRBJ1-1, with 9 bases matching TRBD1. Germline-derived CDR1 and CDR2 are SGHRS and YFSETQ. V gave up 4 bases and J gave up 0 bases; unmatched junction bases: 7. This CDR3 region has 16 residues. The CDR3: CASSPRQGGMNTEAFF. The CDR3 DNA reads as TGCGCCAGCAGCCCCCGACAGGGGGGGATGAACACTGAAGCTTTCTTT.

This clone has only one observation. This rearrangement joins TRBV13 to TRBJ2-7, with TRBD1 identical over 11 bases. The length of the CDR3 is 15 residues. Germline CDR1 is PRHDT and CDR2 is FYEKMQ (reference sequence). Unmatched junction bases numbered 4, after V lost 3 bases and J lost 3 bases. CDR3 in amino acids: CASSFPGQGDYEQYF. Written as DNA, the CDR3 is TGTGCCAGCAGCTTTCCGGGACAGGGGGACTACGAGCAGTACTTC.

The chain recombines TRBV5-1 with TRBJ1-5; D uncertain. Trimming left V 0 bases short and J 3 bases short, with 7 bases between. The CDR3 sequence is 14 residues long. From germline, CDR1 is SGHRS and CDR2 YFSETQ. The CDR3, as DNA: TGCGCCAGCAGCTTGGGCCAGGCCAATCAGCCCCAGCATTTT. Translated, it gives CASSLGQANQPQHF.

The chain employs TRBV11-1 and TRBJ2-1, with 13 bases matching TRBD2. Losses at the gene ends were 4 bases for V and 1 base for J; bases not matched to a gene: 4. Germline CDR1 reads SGHAT; CDR2 reads FQDESV (reference sequence). The CDR3 totals 17 residues. CDR3 sequence (DNA): TGTGCCAGCAGCTCCCCGACTAGCGGGGGGTCCTACAATGAGCAGTTCTTC. It yields the protein CASSSPTSGGSYNEQFF.

The chain is built from TRBV5-6 and TRBJ2-1; 8 nucleotides match TRBD1. The CDR3 has 15 amino acids. Germline V CDR1 and CDR2: SGHDT, YYEEEE. The V and J ends lost 4 bases and 5 bases, in that order; junction bases with no gene match: 8. The CDR3 region is CASSPGTGAHNEQFF. In DNA form, the CDR3 reads TGTGCCAGCAGCCCCGGGACAGGTGCCCACAATGAGCAGTTCTTC.

The rearrangement uses TRBV7-9 and TRBJ2-5; D is possibly TRBD2 (6 bases). The V gene lost 7 bases and the J gene lost 3 bases, with 15 bases spanning the gap. The CDR3 spans 14 residues. Germline V CDR1 and CDR2: SEHNR, FQNEAQ (reference sequence). CDR3 bases: TGTGCCAGCAATCAAACGGGGGAGAAAGAGACCCAGTACTTC. Its translation: CASNQTGEKETQYF.

This rearrangement joins TRBV9 to TRBJ2-3, with D maybe TRBD2 (6 bases). Trimming cost V 0 bases and J 0 bases, with 11 bases left between them. Germline V gene lookup returns CDR1 SGDLS and CDR2 YYNGEE. The CDR3 has 16 residues. This chain's CDR3 is CASSVEVGTSTDTQYF. Written as DNA, the CDR3 is TGTGCCAGCAGCGTAGAAGTGGGGACTAGCACAGATACGCAGTATTTT.

The chain employs TRBV5-4 and TRBJ1-6, with D maybe TRBD1 (5 bases). The CDR3 consists of 16 residues. V was cut by 4 bases and J by 6 bases, with 17 bases left in between. Germline CDR1 and CDR2: SGHNT and YYREEE (reference sequence). The CDR3 DNA reads TGTGCCAGCAGCAATCGGGGGAACAGTGGTAATTCACCCCTCCACTTT. Amino acid sequence: CASSNRGNSGNSPLHF. Variable domain in full (rest from reference TRBV5-4 and TRBJ1-6): ETGVTQSPTHLIKTRGQQVTLRCSSQSGHNTVSWYQQALGQGPQFIFQYYREEENGRGNFPPRFSGLQFPNYSSELNVNALELDDSALYLCASSNRGNSGNSPLHFGNGTRLTVT.

The V call is TRBV12-5, the J call TRBJ2-7, with D uncertain. This CDR3 comprises 12 residues. Germline CDR1 LGHNT, CDR2 FRNRAP. V was shortened by 1 base and J by 2 bases, with 3 bases between the two germline ends. In DNA form, the CDR3 reads TGTGCTAGTGGTTTGGATACCTACGAGCAGTACTTC. Amino acid sequence: CASGLDTYEQYF.

The V call is TRBV10-3, the J call TRBJ2-1, with 14 bases lining up with TRBD2. The CDR3 sequence is 13 residues long. The V gene's germline CDR1 is ENHRY and CDR2 SYGVKD. V gave up 10 bases and J gave up 9 bases; unmatched junction bases: 5. The CDR3 coding sequence is TGTGCCACCGGGACTAGCGGGGGCAGTGAGCAGTTCTTC. Its protein is CATGTSGGSEQFF.

This clone was found once. The chain joins TRBV5-4 to TRBJ2-3, with no clear D. The CDR3 contains 13 residues. The V gene lost 6 bases and the J gene lost 1 base, with 9 bases spanning the gap. CDR1 is SGHNT, CDR2 YYREEE, per germline (reference sequence). The CDR3 spells CASTPSRTDTQYF. The CDR3 region has the DNA TGTGCCAGCACCCCTTCTCGCACAGATACGCAGTATTTT.

The chain uses TRBV19 and TRBJ2-7, with a possible D match to TRBD1 (5 bases). This CDR3 spans 14 amino acids. Trimming shortened V by 4 bases and J by 0 bases, and 10 bases separated the two germline ends. Germline V gives CDR1 LNHDA, CDR2 SQIVND (reference sequence). The CDR3 region has the DNA TGTGCCAGTAGTACAGGGCATGGCTCCTACGAGCAGTACTTC. It specifies CASSTGHGSYEQYF.

The chain links TRBV4-2 to TRBJ2-1, with 9 bases that match TRBD2. Per germline, CDR1 LGHNA and CDR2 YNFKEQ. The CDR3 contains 17 residues. The V segment lost 0 bases and the J segment 6 bases; nucleotides outside the gene matches: 9. In nucleotides, the CDR3 is TGTGCCAGCAGCCAAGATTCTGTGCTAGCGGGGTCCAATGAGCAGTTCTTC. Residues: CASSQDSVLAGSNEQFF.

The V and J genes are TRBV6-5 and TRBJ2-7; 7 bases match TRBD2. There are 13 residues in the CDR3. Germline-derived CDR1 and CDR2 are MNHEY and SVGAGI. The trim removed 6 bases at V and 1 base at J, leaving 3 bases unmatched. This CDR3 reads CASSRTRSYEQYF. The CDR3 DNA is TGTGCCAGCAGCCGGACTAGATCCTACGAGCAGTACTTC.

The chain recombines TRBV6-5 with TRBJ2-2; D is possibly TRBD2 (6 bases). CDR3 length equals 15 residues. Per germline, CDR1 MNHEY and CDR2 SVGAGI. The V gene lost 5 bases and the J gene lost 5 bases, with 15 bases spanning the gap. The CDR3 loop is CASSPGGARTGELFF. For the CDR3, the DNA is TGTGCCAGCAGTCCGGGCGGGGCGCGTACCGGGGAGCTGTTTTTT.

The gene calls are TRBV9 and TRBJ1-3, with 9 bases fitting TRBD1. The germline gives CDR1 SGDLS, CDR2 YYNGEE. Germline trimming cut 4 bases from V and 5 bases from J; bases unmatched to any gene: 4. The CDR3 length is 14 residues. For the CDR3, the DNA is TGTGCCAGCAGCCCCGGACAGGGGAGAAACACCATATATTTT. Translation gives CASSPGQGRNTIYF.

The chain links TRBV7-9 to TRBJ2-2; 9 positions match TRBD2. This CDR3 spans 16 amino acids. The germline V gene encodes CDR1 SEHNR and CDR2 FQNEAQ (reference sequence). V lost 5 bases, J lost 4 bases, and 8 bases stayed unmatched. This CDR3 reads CASSLHSGGPTGELFF. The CDR3 bases are TGTGCCAGCAGCCTCCATAGCGGGGGACCCACCGGGGAGCTGTTTTTT.

The chain has TRBV5-1 and TRBJ2-5, with D maybe TRBD1 (5 bases). CDR1 is SGHRS and CDR2 is YFSETQ in the germline V gene. This CDR3 has 13 residues. V shed 0 bases and J shed 11 bases, with 14 bases lying between them. CDR3 nucleotide sequence: TGCGCCAGCAGCTTGGGACAGCTTCTAGAGCAGTACTTC. This sequence encodes CASSLGQLLEQYF.

The rearrangement links TRBV7-3 to TRBJ2-1; D remains unclear. Germline V CDR1 and CDR2: SGHTA, FQGTGA. V dropped 1 base and J dropped 6 bases, with 7 bases sitting between them. The CDR3 is 13 residues long. CDR3: CASSLMRSNEQFF. CDR3 nucleotides: TGTGCCAGCAGCTTAATGCGTAGCAATGAGCAGTTCTTC.

On this clone: Other DNA sequences in the same sample also yield this CDR3. The rearrangement joins TRBV7-2 to TRBJ2-7; D gene ambiguous. CDR3 size: 13 residues. The germline V gene has CDR1 SGHTA and CDR2 FQGNSA. Between the trimmed V and J ends, which lost 5 bases and 0 bases, there was a span of 8 bases. This CDR3 reads CASSPRASYEQYF. The CDR3 region has the DNA TGTGCCAGCAGCCCTCGAGCCTCCTACGAGCAGTACTTC.

This rearrangement joins TRBV11-1 to TRBJ1-2; a weak D match, TRBD1 (5 bases). CDR3 length equals 14 residues. V was cut by 5 bases and J by 3 bases, with 13 bases left in between. The germline V gene encodes CDR1 SGHAT and CDR2 FQDESV (reference sequence). The CDR3 spells CASSKRGADYGYTF. The CDR3 DNA follows: TGTGCCAGCAGCAAGCGGGGCGCGGACTATGGCTACACCTTC.

The chain carries TRBV27 and TRBJ2-5; TRBD1 is a possible D gene (6 bases). V was trimmed by 5 bases and J by 1 base, leaving 14 bases between them. Germline V gives CDR1 MNHEY, CDR2 SMNVEV (reference sequence). CDR3 length equals 15 residues. The CDR3, as DNA: TGTGCCAGCAGTGCCCTACAGGGAACCCAAGAGACCCAGTACTTC. As protein: CASSALQGTQETQYF.